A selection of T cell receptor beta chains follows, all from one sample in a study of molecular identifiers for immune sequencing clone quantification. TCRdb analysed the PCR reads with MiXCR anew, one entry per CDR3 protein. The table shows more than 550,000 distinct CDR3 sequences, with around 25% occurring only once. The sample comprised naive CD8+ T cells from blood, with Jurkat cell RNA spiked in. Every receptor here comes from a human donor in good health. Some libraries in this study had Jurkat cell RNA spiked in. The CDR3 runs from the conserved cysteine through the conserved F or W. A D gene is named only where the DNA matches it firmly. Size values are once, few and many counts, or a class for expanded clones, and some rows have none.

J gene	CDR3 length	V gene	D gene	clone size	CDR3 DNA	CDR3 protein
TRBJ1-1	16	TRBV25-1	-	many	TGTGCCAGCAGTAATTTCGGACGGGACATGAACACTGAAGCTTTCTTT	CASSNFGRDMNTEAFF
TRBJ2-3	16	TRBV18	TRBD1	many	TGTGCCAGCTCACCCGCCACAGGGGGCGGCACAGATACGCAGTATTTT	CASSPATGGGTDTQYF
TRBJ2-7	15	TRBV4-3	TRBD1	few	TGCGCCAGCAGCCCGGACCGACAGGGTTCCTACGAGCAGTACTTC	CASSPDRQGSYEQYF
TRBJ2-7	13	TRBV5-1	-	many	TGCGCCAGCAGCTGGAGCGTCTCCTACGAGCAGTACTTC	CASSWSVSYEQYF
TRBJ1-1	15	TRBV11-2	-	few	TGTGCCAGCACATATTTTGCCCCCATGAACACTGAAGCTTTCTTT	CASTYFAPMNTEAFF
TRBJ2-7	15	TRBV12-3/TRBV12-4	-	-	TGTGCCAGCAGTGCCCCGCGGCAGGGTTCCTACGAGCAGTACTTC	CASSAPRQGSYEQYF
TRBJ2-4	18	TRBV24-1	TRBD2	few	TGTGCCACCAGTGATTGCTTGACTAGCGGGGAAGCCAAAAACATTCAGTACTTC	CATSDCLTSGEAKNIQYF
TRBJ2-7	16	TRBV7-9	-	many	TGTGCCAGCAGCTTCGTTCAACAGGGTAGAACCTACGAGCAGTACTTC	CASSFVQQGRTYEQYF
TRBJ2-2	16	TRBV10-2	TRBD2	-	TGCGCCACCAGGCTCCTGGGGGGGGACAACACCGGGGAGCTGTTTTTT	CATRLLGGDNTGELFF
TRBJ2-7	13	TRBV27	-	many	TGTGCCAGCAGTTCCATCCCGCCCTACGAGCAGTACTTC	CASSSIPPYEQYF
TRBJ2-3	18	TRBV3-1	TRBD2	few	TGTGCCAGCAGCCAAGAATGGGCAAGCGGGGGGGCCCCAGATACGCAGTATTTT	CASSQEWASGGAPDTQYF
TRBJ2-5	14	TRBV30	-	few	TGTGCCTGGTTTCCCGGCAGGGAGAGGGAGACCCAGTACTTC	CAWFPGRERETQYF
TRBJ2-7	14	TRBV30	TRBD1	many	TGTGCCTGGAGTCCCGGGACAGGGCAGTACGAGCAGTACTTC	CAWSPGTGQYEQYF
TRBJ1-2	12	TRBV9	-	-	TGTGCCAGCAGCGGAATGCTCGGGGGCTACACCTTC	CASSGMLGGYTF
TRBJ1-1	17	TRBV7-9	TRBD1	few	TGTGCCAGCAGCTTAGCGTCAGGGGGGGATATGGGGACTGAAGCTTTCTTT	CASSLASGGDMGTEAFF
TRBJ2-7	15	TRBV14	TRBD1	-	TGTGCCAGCAGCACCCCGGGACAGTTCAACAATGAGCAGTACTTC	CASSTPGQFNNEQYF
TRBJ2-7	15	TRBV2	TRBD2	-	TGTGCCAGCAGGGGAACTAGCGGGAGAACCTACGAGCAGTACTTC	CASRGTSGRTYEQYF
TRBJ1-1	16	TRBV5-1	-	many	TGCGCCAGCAGCCCCCGGGGGGTTCAGGGATTGACTGAAGCTTTCTTT	CASSPRGVQGLTEAFF
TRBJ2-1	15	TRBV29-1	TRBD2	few	TGCAGCGTTGTGGGACTAGCGGTTACCTACAATGAGCAGTTCTTC	CSVVGLAVTYNEQFF
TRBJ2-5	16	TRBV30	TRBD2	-	TGTGCCTGGAGTGTACGTGGCGGGGGTCCCCAAGAGACCCAGTACTTC	CAWSVRGGGPQETQYF
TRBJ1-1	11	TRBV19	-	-	TGTGCCTGTAGTATCCTAACTGAAGCTTTCTTT	CACSILTEAFF
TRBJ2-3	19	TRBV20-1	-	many	TGCAGTGCTATAGTGGGGCCAGGCCGGAGTAAAGTTGGCACAGATACGCAGTATTTT	CSAIVGPGRSKVGTDTQYF
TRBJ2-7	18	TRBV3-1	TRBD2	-	TGTGCCAGCAGCCAAGAAATTAGATTGGCAGCGGGAGGCTACGAGCAGTACTTC	CASSQEIRLAAGGYEQYF
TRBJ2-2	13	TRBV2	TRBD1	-	TGTGCCAGCGGACCACAGGGGTCCGGGGAGCTGTTTTTT	CASGPQGSGELFF
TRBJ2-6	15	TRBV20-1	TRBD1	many	TGCAGTGCTAGGGGCAGGGGGCCTGGGGCCAACGTCCTGACTTTC	CSARGRGPGANVLTF
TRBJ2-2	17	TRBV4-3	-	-	TGCGCCAGCAGCCAAGAGATTTGGACTGGCGGGACCGGGGAGCTGTTTTTT	CASSQEIWTGGTGELFF
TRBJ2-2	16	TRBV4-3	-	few	TGCGCCAGCCGCCCGGGGGTGGGCGGGATAACCGGGGAGCTGTTTTTT	CASRPGVGGITGELFF
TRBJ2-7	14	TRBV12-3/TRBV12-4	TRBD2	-	TGTGCCAGCAGTGGGCCGGGACTAGTCTACGAGCAGTACTTC	CASSGPGLVYEQYF
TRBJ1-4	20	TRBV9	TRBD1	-	TGTGCCAGCAGCGCCTTCCCACAGGGGACCTTCGGAGAAACTAATGAAAAACTGTTTTTT	CASSAFPQGTFGETNEKLFF
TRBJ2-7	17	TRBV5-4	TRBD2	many	TGTGCCAGCAGCCCAGGACTAGCGGGAGTGTTAAGCTACGAGCAGTACTTC	CASSPGLAGVLSYEQYF
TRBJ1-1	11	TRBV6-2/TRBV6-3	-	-	TGTGCCAGCAGTACGACAAACGAAGCTTTCTTT	CASSTTNEAFF
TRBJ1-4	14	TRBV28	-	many	TGTGCCAGCAAATTCACAGCAGTGTATGAAAAACTGTTTTTT	CASKFTAVYEKLFF